The clone carrying this T cell receptor beta chain was detected ten times or more. Its antigen is unidentified. As originally analysed: Using the CDR3 differences seen across clinicopathological groups, the authors built a distant-metastasis classifier for papillary thyroid cancer, which was meant to discriminate distant-metastatic patients. TCRdb re-called clones via MiXCR from the PCR reads. The authors' filters were not applied to this entry. The sample records 30,000 to 45,000 clones, roughly 28% being singletons. The source of the sample is a study of metastatic and nonmetastatic thyroid tumors. Study-level information: Malignant and benign thyroid patients had repertoires compared in peripheral blood and tumor or nodule tissue. Study-wide points: The reported finding was significantly higher TCR beta diversity in malignant thyroid tumors relative to benign nodules, in blood and tumor.

In germline, CDR1 is LNHDA, CDR2 SQIVND (reference sequence). The CDR3 is made up of 13 amino acids. The V and J ends lost 9 bases and 2 bases respectively, with 13 bases between them. Patients were all untreated before their thyroid surgery. Sequenced input: blood. The source of this sequence is a male donor with papillary thyroid cancer or a benign thyroid nodule (not recorded which). Some clones in this sample may be carry-over from other donors' samples. V is TRBV19 and J is TRBJ1-2; the D gene is possibly TRBD1 (5 bases). CDR3 sequence: CASREPGNYGYTF. In DNA, the CDR3 is TGTGCCAGCAGGGAGCCAGGGAACTATGGCTACACCTTC.